The subject of this entry is one T cell receptor (beta chain). Its antigen is as yet unknown. These data belong to a study of T cell responses to AZD1222 COVID-19 vaccine. Study-wide results and limits: Baseline seropositivity characterized only a handful of AZD1222 recipients. The CD4 TCRs associated with vaccination extended across spike and predominated at 160-218 and 743-854.

The CDR3 spans 14 residues. V gave up 2 bases and J gave up 0 bases, with 7 bases separating them. Germline V gives CDR1 MNHNY, CDR2 SVGAGI (reference sequence). Assay used: immunoSEQ multiplex PCR; TCRdb lists only in-frame clones, some missing. Among fewer than 150,000 clones listed, 80% to 95% were seen once. The input for sequencing was peripheral blood, taken on day 0 of AZD1222 vaccination. The TCR comes from an adult in good health. The chain is built from TRBV6-6 and TRBJ1-1; a possible D gene is TRBD1 (6 bases). In nucleotides, the CDR3 is TGTGCCAGCAGTTACGCAGGGGTGAACACTGAAGCTTTCTTT. It translates to CASSYAGVNTEAFF.